This T cell receptor beta chain was profiled in a study of sequential checkpoint blockade in melanoma. Background on the study: Randomization was 1:1 between first-line nivolumab→ipilimumab and ipilimumab→nivolumab. After nivolumab or ipilimumab alone, 20 to 25 patients had week-13 rebiopsies. TCRbeta immunosequencing was performed on DNA from roughly 90 pretreatment melanoma tumor samples. The study, taken as a whole, reports: For nivolumab-first patients, baseline tumor clonality was associated with response.

Documented treatment: randomized to nivolumab then ipilimumab (arm A) or the reverse (arm B). Repertoires were generated with immunoSEQ multiplex PCR, while TCRdb's copy carries only in-frame clones and drops some. Of 3,300 or so clones listed, roughly a quarter were seen once; the top ten hold 9.5% to 13%. Note on this clone: Its antigen remains unidentified.

V dropped 4 bases and J dropped 10 bases, with 17 bases sitting between them. This CDR3 has 14 residues. The germline gives CDR1 SGDLS, CDR2 YYNGEE. The source material was tumor tissue (inferred from file names), sampled from a patient given nivolumab and ipilimumab in sequence. This chain links TRBV9 with TRBJ1-4, with a tentative D call TRBD1 (5 bases). The TCR was taken from a human donor with melanoma. The CDR3 DNA reads as TGTGCCAGCAGCTTAAGAGGGGCGACGGGAAAACTGTTTTTT. This codes for CASSLRGATGKLFF. Looking up the rest from reference TRBV9 and TRBJ1-4 gives the full variable domain: DSGVTQTPKHLITATGQRVTLRCSPRSGDLSVYWYQQSLDQGLQFLIQYYNGEERAKGNILERFSAQQFPDLHSELNLSSLELGDSALYFCASSLRGATGKLFFGSGTQLSVL.